The rows below give T cell receptor beta chains drawn from one sample of a study of response to subunit inactivated influenza vaccine. TCRdb ran MiXCR on the RT-PCR reads and lists one entry per CDR3 protein. Among 600,000 to 700,000 distinct CDR3 sequences, approximately 14% were seen once, and the ten largest hold 6% to 9.5%. The sample in question was PBMCs from blood, obtained around two weeks before vaccination. The origin of the receptors is a man aged 50 to 60 who received an inactivated influenza vaccine. Each CDR3 is given without its conserved first and last residue. Each record gives: D gene, V gene, J gene, CDR3 length, CDR3 protein. The D gene is left open where the match is weak.

d_gene: TRBD2; v_gene: TRBV4-1; j_gene: TRBJ2-5; len: 14; CDR3aa: ASSRELAGLQETQY
d_gene: -; v_gene: TRBV18; j_gene: TRBJ2-7; len: 11; CDR3aa: ASSRTRYYEQY
d_gene: TRBD2; v_gene: TRBV5-1; j_gene: TRBJ2-1; len: 13; CDR3aa: ASSLVTGGRLGQF
d_gene: -; v_gene: TRBV5-1; j_gene: TRBJ2-1; len: 14; CDR3aa: ASSLEAGAVYNEQF
d_gene: -; v_gene: TRBV5-1; j_gene: TRBJ2-3; len: 14; CDR3aa: ASSLAGTSMVDTQY
d_gene: -; v_gene: TRBV5-7; j_gene: TRBJ2-5; len: 14; CDR3aa: ASSFGTTHSAETQY
d_gene: -; v_gene: TRBV6-2/TRBV6-3; j_gene: TRBJ2-1; len: 10; CDR3aa: ASRRVINEQF
d_gene: -; v_gene: TRBV9; j_gene: TRBJ2-6; len: 16; CDR3aa: ASSVAYGYVSGANVLT
d_gene: -; v_gene: TRBV24-1; j_gene: TRBJ2-5; len: 14; CDR3aa: ATSDGADRLQETQY
d_gene: -; v_gene: TRBV7-9; j_gene: TRBJ1-2; len: 11; CDR3aa: ASSPPDRYGYT
d_gene: -; v_gene: TRBV27; j_gene: TRBJ2-2; len: 11; CDR3aa: ATDEVNTGELF
d_gene: -; v_gene: TRBV14; j_gene: TRBJ2-7; len: 15; CDR3aa: ASSPSWLRRSSYEQY
d_gene: -; v_gene: TRBV5-1; j_gene: TRBJ2-2; len: 11; CDR3aa: ASSLDRSGELF
d_gene: -; v_gene: TRBV21-1; j_gene: TRBJ2-7; len: 11; CDR3aa: ASSKAPSYEQY
d_gene: -; v_gene: TRBV20-1; j_gene: TRBJ1-6; len: 13; CDR3aa: SARERTAYNSPLH